This entry concerns a single TCR beta chain. The antigen this receptor binds is unknown. No much larger clone exists at a distance of one base, and base qualities are not known. These data belong to a study of CD4 T cells in lung cancer (dated by TCRdb to between 2018 and 2021). For the wider study: To find responses to candidate mutation-encoded neoepitopes, the study screened blood T cells from NSCLC patients and isolated neoantigen-specific CD4+ T-cell clones and TCRs. Treatments the patients had received before donating blood included platinum chemotherapy, and some of the patients were given nivolumab or pembrolizumab. Lung adenocarcinoma or squamous cell carcinoma was present in the resected patients, who were aged 60 to 69 at blood donation and were mostly former smokers. Deep sequencing of TCRB was used to follow the frequency of neoantigen-specific clonotypes in tumor resections, non-adjacent lung and cultured T-cell products. Tumor and non-adjacent lung tissue were obtained from several patients undergoing curative-intent resections for stage I-III non-small cell lung cancer.

The library came from the immunoSEQ multiplex PCR assay. Qiagen DNeasy or QIAamp micro DNA kits were used to isolate DNA, and the Adaptive Biotechnology human TCRB sequencing kit was used to sequence TCRB. An Illumina MiSeq was used to sequence the TCRB libraries. The paper's processing steps were these. TCRB sequence data were analyzed using the kit provider's software, and tumor enrichment of clonotype templates was assessed with Fisher's exact test. The immuneACCESS repertoire file appears here via TCRdb, limited to in-frame rearrangements. These files lack a portion of the clones; in checked studies, under half of the deficit traces to unresolved V genes, and the cause of the others is not known. D and trimming were read from the DNA, whereas the V and J calls and clone size are those reported in that table. A total of around 4,800 clones appear in this sample, around 69% of them only once. Approximately 15% of the sample is held by the ten biggest clonotypes.

Study-wide conclusions, independent of this receptor: Some blood-derived responses might reflect in vitro priming of naive T cells or cross-reactivity rather than memory responses to the cancer.

Measured from the cysteine to the phenylalanine, the CDR3 is 15 residues long. Only the CDR3 region is kept as DNA, spanning 45 bases read in frame from base 1. V is pruned by 4 bases and J by 1 base, leaving 3 bases of the junction without a gene match. CDR1 and CDR2 are drawn from the germline V gene: SGHTS, YDEGEE. The receptor was isolated from a man in his 60s with non-small cell lung cancer. Input material: lung tumor tissue. The sequence joins TRBV5-8 to TRBJ2-1, with 9 bases matching TRBD1. The DNA sequence is TGTGCCAGCAGCCCAGGGACAGGGTCCTACAATGAGCAGTTCTTC. It translates to CASSPGTGSYNEQFF.